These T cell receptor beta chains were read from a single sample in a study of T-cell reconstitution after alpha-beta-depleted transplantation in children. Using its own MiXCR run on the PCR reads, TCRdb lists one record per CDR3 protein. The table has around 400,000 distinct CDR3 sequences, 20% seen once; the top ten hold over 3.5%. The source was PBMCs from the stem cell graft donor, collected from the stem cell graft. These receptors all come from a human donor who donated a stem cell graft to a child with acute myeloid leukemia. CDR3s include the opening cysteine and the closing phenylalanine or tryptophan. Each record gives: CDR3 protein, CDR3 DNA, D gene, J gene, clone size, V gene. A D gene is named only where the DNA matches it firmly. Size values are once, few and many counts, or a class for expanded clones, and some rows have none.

CSASRLASSSYEQYF TGCAGTGCTAGTCGACTAGCATCCTCCTCCTACGAGCAGTACTTC TRBD2 TRBJ2-7 NA TRBV20-1
CASSQDGTTSYNEQFF TGCGCCAGCAGCCAAGACGGAACGACCTCCTACAATGAGCAGTTCTTC NA TRBJ2-1 few TRBV4-3
CASSLDFRGLEQYF TGTGCCAGCAGCTTGGACTTCCGAGGGCTCGAGCAGTACTTC NA TRBJ2-7 NA TRBV7-9
CASSLSLTAQAQYF TGTGCCAGCAGTTTAAGTTTAACAGCCCAGGCCCAGTACTTC NA TRBJ2-5 NA TRBV12-3/TRBV12-4
CSAARGSGRWETQYF TGCAGTGCTGCCCGGGGTAGCGGGAGATGGGAGACCCAGTACTTC TRBD2 TRBJ2-5 NA TRBV20-1
CASSQVSGYHNEQFF TGCGCCAGCAGCCAAGTATCGGGGTACCACAATGAGCAGTTCTTC NA TRBJ2-1 few TRBV4-3
CSVPVGQGKETQYF TGCAGCGTTCCGGTGGGACAGGGAAAAGAGACCCAGTACTTC TRBD1 TRBJ2-5 NA TRBV29-1
CASSLEGRGAVYNEQFF TGTGCCAGCAGCTTAGAGGGGAGGGGCGCGGTATACAATGAGCAGTTCTTC TRBD2 TRBJ2-1 NA TRBV11-2
CSVEGTGANEQFF TGCAGCGTGGAAGGGACAGGGGCCAATGAGCAGTTCTTC TRBD1 TRBJ2-1 few TRBV29-1
CASSLFGATYNEQFF TGCGCCAGCAGCTTGTTTGGGGCTACCTACAATGAGCAGTTCTTC NA TRBJ2-1 few TRBV5-1
CASSFVGDEQFF TGTGCCAGCAGCTTTGTGGGCGATGAGCAGTTCTTC NA TRBJ2-1 NA TRBV5-6
CASSMDRYNEQFF TGTGCCAGCAGCATGGACAGGTACAATGAGCAGTTCTTC TRBD1 TRBJ2-1 many TRBV12-3/TRBV12-4
CSARTSESYEQYF TGCAGTGCTAGGACTAGCGAGTCCTACGAGCAGTACTTC TRBD2 TRBJ2-7 few TRBV20-1
CSAKNLNRGTEAFF TGCAGTGCTAAGAACCTAAACAGGGGCACTGAAGCTTTCTTT TRBD1 TRBJ1-1 many TRBV20-1
CASSITRQGSYNEQFF TGTGCCAGCAGCATCACCCGACAGGGATCCTACAATGAGCAGTTCTTC NA TRBJ2-1 few TRBV21-1
CSAPNLIWGTETQYF TGCAGTGCTCCTAACTTAATATGGGGGACTGAGACCCAGTACTTC NA TRBJ2-5 NA TRBV20-1
CSVDVGTNEKLFF TGCAGCGTTGACGTGGGGACTAATGAAAAACTGTTTTTT NA TRBJ1-4 NA TRBV29-1
CASSVGTAGLAGNEQFF TGTGCCAGCAGCGTAGGGACCGCCGGACTAGCGGGCAATGAGCAGTTCTTC TRBD2 TRBJ2-1 few TRBV9
CSARDRGTSGRVDEQFF TGCAGTGCTAGAGATCGAGGGACTAGCGGGAGAGTCGATGAGCAGTTCTTC TRBD2 TRBJ2-1 NA TRBV20-1
CSVGTSGVGTQYF TGCAGCGTAGGGACTAGCGGAGTGGGTACGCAGTATTTT TRBD2 TRBJ2-3 many TRBV29-1
CASSLYPGHDEQYF TGCGCCAGCAGCTTGTACCCGGGACACGACGAGCAGTACTTC NA TRBJ2-7 few TRBV5-1
CASNTPGPNTEAFF TGTGCCAGCAACACTCCCGGGCCGAACACTGAAGCTTTCTTT NA TRBJ1-1 NA TRBV6-2/TRBV6-3
CATSDQYEETQYF TGTGCCACCAGTGATCAATACGAAGAGACCCAGTACTTC NA TRBJ2-5 once TRBV24-1
CASSLVRAGGYTF TGTGCCAGCAGTTTAGTTAGGGCAGGTGGCTACACCTTC NA TRBJ1-2 few TRBV12-3/TRBV12-4
CASNIPGQGTRSGANVLTF TGTGCCAGCAACATACCGGGACAGGGGACCCGCTCTGGGGCCAACGTCCTGACTTTC TRBD1 TRBJ2-6 few TRBV27
CASSLISGRGGNEQFF TGTGCCAGCAGTTTAATCAGTGGGAGGGGAGGGAATGAGCAGTTCTTC TRBD2 TRBJ2-1 many TRBV27
CASSIAGPSTDTQYF TGTGCCAGCAGCATAGCGGGCCCTAGCACAGATACGCAGTATTTT TRBD2 TRBJ2-3 NA TRBV9
CASSLKGPAGGYEQYF TGTGCCAGCAGTTTAAAGGGACCAGCAGGGGGCTACGAGCAGTACTTC TRBD1 TRBJ2-7 few TRBV27
CASSLGRFDYGYTF TGTGCCAGCAGCTTAGGTCGCTTCGACTATGGCTACACCTTC NA TRBJ1-2 NA TRBV11-2
CATRAAGTHNEQFF TGTGCCACCAGAGCCGCAGGGACCCACAATGAGCAGTTCTTC NA TRBJ2-1 few TRBV24-1
CATSWTATDTQYF TGTGCCACCTCTTGGACTGCCACAGATACGCAGTATTTT NA TRBJ2-3 NA TRBV12-3/TRBV12-4
CASSPRDWYQETQYF TGTGCCAGCAGTCCACGCGACTGGTACCAAGAGACCCAGTACTTC NA TRBJ2-5 NA TRBV25-1
CSATVTSPDEKGYNEQFF TGCAGTGCTACGGTGACTAGCCCTGACGAAAAAGGATACAATGAGCAGTTCTTC TRBD2 TRBJ2-1 few TRBV20-1
CSVLDRVYEQYF TGCAGCGTCCTAGACAGAGTCTACGAGCAGTACTTC NA TRBJ2-7 NA TRBV29-1
CSARRGNYGYTF TGCAGTGCTAGAAGGGGTAACTATGGCTACACCTTC NA TRBJ1-2 NA TRBV20-1
CSARRLAMGNYEQYF TGCAGTGCCCGGAGACTAGCAATGGGGAACTACGAGCAGTACTTC TRBD2 TRBJ2-7 few TRBV20-1
CASSSGTGSAEAFF TGTGCCAGCTCTTCCGGGACAGGTTCGGCTGAAGCTTTCTTT TRBD1 TRBJ1-1 many TRBV18